Below are 27 T cell receptor beta chains sequenced from a single sample in a study of vaccination and CD4 T cells after COVID-19. Described treatment: 10-day PBMC culture with coronavirus spike peptide pools or control peptides (ViraFEST assay). Researchers used the Oncomine TCR Beta short-read assay to sequence DNA from cultured CD4+ T cells. Via MiXCR, TCRdb re-called the PCR reads, giving one row per CDR3 protein. The table lists 25,000 to 30,000 distinct CDR3 sequences, 50% of them singletons. Their antigen targets remain unknown. Material: CD4+ T cells from blood, cultured in vitro, obtained before SARS-CoV-2 vaccination. The receptor set was obtained from a human donor who received a COVID-19 vaccine.

This clonotype appeared a few times. This chain links TRBV2 with TRBJ2-2, with unresolved D. With 3 bases removed from V and 0 bases from J, the gap between germline ends came to 5 bases. The CDR3 is 14 residues long. Germline CDR1 SNHLY, CDR2 FYNNEI. CDR3: CASSEMANTGELFF. The CDR3 bases are TGTGCCAGCAGTGAGATGGCGAACACCGGGGAGCTGTTTTTT.

The chain employs TRBV7-9 and TRBJ2-4; tentatively, D is TRBD2 (5 bases). CDR1 is SEHNR and CDR2 is FQNEAQ in the germline V gene (reference sequence). Trimming stripped 4 bases from V and 7 bases from J, with 14 bases between. The CDR3 covers 14 residues. CDR3 in amino acids: CASSSVRRGNIQYF. The CDR3 DNA reads TGTGCCAGCAGCTCCGTCCGCCGGGGTAACATTCAGTACTTC.

About this clonotype itself: One junction end does not reproduce the germline sequence, and a read error may be involved. The rearrangement joins TRBV7-8 to TRBJ2-3; possibly TRBD2 for D (7 bases). Germline CDR1 SGHVS, CDR2 FQNEAQ. This CDR3 region has 17 residues. CDR3 loop: CASGLVRGGGVTDTQYF. The DNA of the CDR3 is TGTGCCAGCGGCTTAGTTCGGGGCGGGGGCGTGACAGATACGCAGTATTTT. Looking up the rest from reference TRBV7-8 and TRBJ2-3 gives the full variable domain: GAGVSQSPRYKVAKRGQDVALRCDPISGHVSLFWYQQALGQGPEFLTYFQNEAQLDKSGLPSDRFFAERPEGSVSTLKIQRTQQEDSAVYLCASGLVRGGGVTDTQYFGPGTRLTVL.

The genes are TRBV5-4 and TRBJ2-5, with 10 positions matching TRBD2. The CDR3 is made up of 16 amino acids. Germline V CDR1 and CDR2: SGHNT, YYREEE (reference sequence). Losses at the gene ends were 0 bases for V and 2 bases for J; bases not matched to a gene: 4. CDR3: CASSLGPAGGQETQYF. The DNA of the CDR3 is TGTGCCAGCAGCTTGGGTCCAGCGGGGGGGCAAGAGACCCAGTACTTC.

The chain combines TRBV5-1 with TRBJ1-6, with a weak D call TRBD1 (6 bases). Looked up from germline, CDR1 is SGHRS and CDR2 is YFSETQ. The CDR3 is made up of 17 amino acids. With 4 bases removed from V and 0 bases from J, the gap between germline ends came to 14 bases. The CDR3 sequence: CASSLVDSGSYNSPLHF. CDR3 in DNA: TGCGCCAGCAGCCTGGTGGACAGCGGCTCCTATAATTCACCCCTCCACTTT.

The rearrangement links TRBV20-1 to TRBJ2-5; maybe TRBD2 (6 bases). The CDR3 is 12 amino acids. From germline, CDR1 is DFQATT and CDR2 SNEGSKA (reference sequence). The germline V and J ends were trimmed by 5 bases and 4 bases, with 11 bases remaining between them. This CDR3 reads CSAHAGGETQYF. The CDR3 nucleotides are TGCAGTGCTCACGCCGGGGGAGAGACCCAGTACTTC.

In its sample, this clonotype was seen once. The rearrangement links TRBV21-1 to TRBJ2-6; TRBD1, as called in the table, went unchecked against the DNA. TRBV21-1 is reported as a pseudogene. The CDR3 covers 18 residues. CDR3 residues: CASSIPGQGRYGANVLTF. The CDR3, as DNA: TGTGCCAGCAGCATTCCGGGACAGGGGCGATATGGGGCCAACGTCCTGACTTTC.

This clonotype has just a few counts. The chain carries TRBV7-9 and TRBJ2-5; 8 bases fit TRBD1. The ends lost 6 bases at V and 5 bases at J; junction bases unmatched: 17. Germline CDR1 SEHNR, CDR2 FQNEAQ (reference sequence). The CDR3 loop spans 17 amino acids. CDR3 DNA: TGTGCCAGCAGGCGAATTGGCATTACAGGGGGGCAGGAGACCCAGTACTTC. Encoded protein: CASRRIGITGGQETQYF. Supplemented by reference TRBV7-9 and TRBJ2-5, the full variable domain reads DTGVSQNPRHKITKRGQNVTFRCDPISEHNRLYWYRQTLGQGPEFLTYFQNEAQLEKSRLLSDRFSAERPKGSFSTLEIQRTEQGDSAMYLCASRRIGITGGQETQYFGPGTRLLVL.

This chain joins TRBV20-1 and TRBJ2-3; no definite D call. Germline V gives CDR1 DFQATT, CDR2 SNEGSKA (reference sequence). This CDR3 has 13 residues. Trimming stripped 5 bases from V and 2 bases from J, with 11 bases between. In DNA, the CDR3 is TGCAGTGCTTTGTGGGCGACCACAGATACGCAGTATTTT. Its translation is CSALWATTDTQYF.

The V gene is TRBV18, the J gene TRBJ1-5; D is ambiguous. V was clipped by 0 bases and J by 7 bases, with 10 bases between them. CDR3 length equals 14 residues. Germline values: CDR1 KGHSH, CDR2 LQKENI. CDR3: CASSPPEGKQPQHF. CDR3 nucleotides: TGTGCCAGCTCACCACCGGAAGGGAAACAGCCCCAGCATTTT.

This clonotype occurred a few times. The V gene is TRBV10-3, the J gene TRBJ1-1, with D unresolved. The CDR3 has 14 residues. Looked up from germline, CDR1 is ENHRY and CDR2 is SYGVKD. Trimming cost V 4 bases and J 0 bases, with 9 bases left between them. The CDR3 sequence is CAISGSQLNTEAFF. In DNA, the CDR3 is TGTGCCATCAGTGGCTCTCAATTGAACACTGAAGCTTTCTTT.

The chain carries TRBV30 and TRBJ1-3; 11 bases agree with TRBD1. V dropped 1 base and J dropped 4; count of bases not matched to a gene: 9. The CDR3 has 17 residues. The germline gives CDR1 GTSNPN, CDR2 SVGIG (reference sequence). The DNA of the CDR3 is TGTGCCTGGAGTGATTGGGGTGGACAGGGGGCCGGAAACACCATATATTTT. It translates to CAWSDWGGQGAGNTIYF.

In this sample, this clonotype turned up a few times. The chain has TRBV7-8 and TRBJ1-6; D unclear. Per the germline V gene, CDR1 is SGHVS and CDR2 is FQNEAQ. The CDR3 totals 16 residues. Between the trimmed V and J ends, which lost 5 bases and 0 bases, there was a span of 11 bases. CDR3 DNA sequence: TGTGCCAGCAGCCGGGAGGGAAGCTCCTATAATTCACCCCTCCACTTT. Residues: CASSREGSSYNSPLHF.

A few counts support this clonotype. The chain employs TRBV4-2 and TRBJ1-2; 7 nucleotides agree with TRBD1. The germline V gene has CDR1 LGHNA and CDR2 YNFKEQ. V lost 0 bases, J lost 3 bases, and 4 bases stayed unmatched. This CDR3 has 15 residues. The CDR3 loop reads CASSQDQGEYYGYTF. The CDR3 DNA follows: TGTGCCAGCAGCCAAGATCAGGGGGAATACTATGGCTACACCTTC.

The CDR3 spells CASSLGDTYEQYF. CDR3 bases: TGTGCCAGCAGCTTAGGGGACACCTACGAGCAGTACTTC. The gene calls are TRBV7-9 and TRBJ2-7; D is possibly TRBD1 (6 bases). CDR3 length: 13 residues. Per the germline V gene, CDR1 is SEHNR and CDR2 is FQNEAQ (reference sequence). Deletions cut 1 base from V and 2 bases from J, with 6 bases between.

This clonotype was counted a few times. The chain recombines TRBV2 with TRBJ2-7; 8 nucleotides line up with TRBD2. Looked up from germline, CDR1 is SNHLY and CDR2 is FYNNEI. V lost 6 bases, J lost 5 bases, and 18 bases stayed unmatched. CDR3 size: 17 residues. The CDR3 sequence: CASRNTLGGGGRNEQYF. The CDR3 DNA sequence: TGTGCCAGCAGGAATACCCTGGGGGGCGGGGGGCGAAACGAGCAGTACTTC.

The V call is TRBV6-1, the J call TRBJ2-7, with D unclear. V was pared by 1 base and J by 5 bases, with 9 bases between. CDR1 and CDR2 from the germline V gene are MNHNS and SASEGT. The length of the CDR3 is 13 residues. The CDR3 here is CASSEGYIDEQYF. The CDR3 bases are TGTGCCAGCAGTGAAGGGTACATCGACGAGCAGTACTTC.

The rearrangement uses TRBV18 and TRBJ1-2, with 7 bases identical to TRBD1. This CDR3 is built from 14 residues. Germline assignment: CDR1 KGHSH and CDR2 LQKENI. Trimming took 2 bases from V and 2 from J; bases not matched to a gene: 2. The DNA for the CDR3 is TGTGCCAGCTCACCATCACAGGGGAACTATGGCTACACCTTC. This encodes CASSPSQGNYGYTF.

This chain uses TRBV5-4 with TRBJ2-3, with D perhaps matching TRBD1 or TRBD2 (5 bases each). The V gene's germline CDR1 is SGHNT and CDR2 YYREEE (reference sequence). V lost 1 base to trimming and J lost 2 bases, with 11 bases between them. CDR3 length equals 15 residues. CDR3 sequence reads: CASSLPGRDTDTQYF. The CDR3 bases are TGTGCCAGCAGCTTGCCGGGGCGCGACACAGATACGCAGTATTTT. Using reference TRBV5-4 and TRBJ2-3 for the parts outside the CDR3, the full variable domain is ETGVTQSPTHLIKTRGQQVTLRCSSQSGHNTVSWYQQALGQGPQFIFQYYREEENGRGNFPPRFSGLQFPNYSSELNVNALELDDSALYLCASSLPGRDTDTQYFGPGTRLTVL.

Only a few counts were recorded for this clonotype. V gene TRBV6-1 combines with J gene TRBJ1-2, with D possibly TRBD1 on 5 matching bases. CDR1 MNHNS and CDR2 SASEGT come from the germline V gene. V lost 4 bases and J 4 bases, leaving 13 bases between the germline ends. The CDR3 totals 14 residues. CDR3 in amino acids: CASSATRQSYGYTF. Written as DNA, the CDR3 is TGTGCCAGCAGTGCTACCCGACAGAGCTATGGCTACACCTTC.

This rearrangement joins TRBV30 to TRBJ1-3; D uncertain. Germline V lookup: CDR1 GTSNPN, CDR2 SVGIG (reference sequence). There are 15 residues in the CDR3. V was clipped by 4 bases and J by 7 bases, with 20 bases between them. The CDR3 DNA sequence: TGTGCCTGGACCGATGACCTGCGGGCGCGGAACACCATATATTTT. It translates to CAWTDDLRARNTIYF.

J is TRBJ1-1 and V is TRBV9, with a weak D call TRBD1 (6 bases). Germline loops: CDR1 SGDLS, CDR2 YYNGEE. CDR3 length equals 15 residues. The V end lost 3 bases, the J end lost 1 base, and 13 bases lay between the germline ends. The CDR3 is CASSGTGTPNTEAFF. The CDR3 DNA follows: TGTGCCAGCAGCGGAACAGGGACCCCGAACACTGAAGCTTTCTTT.

Notes on this clonotype: As the CDR3 is not closed by the conserved phenylalanine or tryptophan, this likely results from a read error. This rearrangement joins TRBV3-1 to TRBJ2-3, with D possibly called TRBD1 or TRBD2 (7 bases each). Trimming removed 4 bases at V and 3 bases at J, with 17 bases between. Germline V CDR1 and CDR2: LGHDT, YNNKEL (reference sequence). The CDR3 covers 16 residues. CDR3 protein: CASSRDRQGGTDTQYL. The CDR3 nucleotides are TGTGCCAGCAGCCGAGATCGTCAGGGGGGGACAGATACGCAGTATTTA.

The chain combines TRBV7-9 with TRBJ1-3; D unclear. Deletions cut 8 bases from V and 1 base from J, with 9 bases between. Germline assignment: CDR1 SEHNR and CDR2 FQNEAQ (reference sequence). There are 13 residues in the CDR3. CDR3 region: CASGRVSGNTIYF. The CDR3 DNA sequence: TGTGCCAGCGGGAGGGTGTCTGGAAACACCATATATTTT.

CDR3 sequence (DNA): TGCAGTGCTAGTCCACAATCGGAAGAGACCCAGTACTTC. It yields the protein CSASPQSEETQYF. The rearrangement links TRBV20-1 to TRBJ2-5; D unresolved. The CDR3 consists of 13 residues. Trimming left V 3 bases short and J 3 bases short, with 11 bases between. In germline, CDR1 is DFQATT, CDR2 SNEGSKA (reference sequence).

This chain uses TRBV12-3 or TRBV12-4 with TRBJ1-2; 8 bases match TRBD1. The CDR3 consists of 13 residues. V trimming: 6 bases; J trimming: 7 bases; junction bases outside the gene matches: 7. For the CDR3, the DNA is TGTGCCAGCAGGATAACAGGGGGTGGTGGCTACACCTTC. Protein: CASRITGGGGYTF.

This clonotype was seen only a few times. J is TRBJ2-5 and V is TRBV15; tentative D call: TRBD1 (5 bases). Germline CDR1 is LNHNV and CDR2 is YYDKDF (reference sequence). The CDR3 is made up of 15 amino acids. V was trimmed by 1 base and J by 4 bases, leaving 13 bases between them. The CDR3 loop is CATSRAGHGGETQYF. The DNA for the CDR3 is TGTGCCACCAGCAGAGCCGGACACGGTGGAGAGACCCAGTACTTC.